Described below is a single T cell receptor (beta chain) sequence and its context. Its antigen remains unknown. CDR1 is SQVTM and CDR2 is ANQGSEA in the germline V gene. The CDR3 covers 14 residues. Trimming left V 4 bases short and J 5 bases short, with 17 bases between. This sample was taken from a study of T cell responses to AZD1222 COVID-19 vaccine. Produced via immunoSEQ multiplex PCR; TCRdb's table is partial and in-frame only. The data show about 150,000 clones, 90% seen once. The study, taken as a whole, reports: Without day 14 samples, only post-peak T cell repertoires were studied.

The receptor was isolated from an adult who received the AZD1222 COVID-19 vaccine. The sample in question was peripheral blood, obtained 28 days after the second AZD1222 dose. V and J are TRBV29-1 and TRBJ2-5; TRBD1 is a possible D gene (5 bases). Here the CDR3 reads CSVVRVGPLETQYF. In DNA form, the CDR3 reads TGCAGCGTTGTCAGGGTGGGCCCCCTGGAGACCCAGTACTTC.